The source of this T cell receptor beta chain is a study of naive and memory T cell subsets. The library had UMIs added by 3' ligation of an oligonucleotide to TCR cDNA. The SP2 primer and nested alpha and beta constant region primers amplified ligated cDNA in four rounds. TCRdb recomputed calls from the 5' RACE reads with MiXCR, one row per CDR3 protein. The sample consists of more than 50,000 distinct CDR3 sequences, about 7.2% of them appearing once. Germline V gene sequence: CDR1 SGHAT, CDR2 FQNNGV. Trimming took off 5 bases at V and 8 bases at J, with 13 bases between the two ends. The CDR3 loop spans 13 amino acids.

The TCR sequence derives from a male donor in good health. V usage is TRBV11-2 and J usage is TRBJ1-5; D is possibly TRBD1 (5 bases). CDR3 residues: CASSRGALEPQHF. CDR3 bases: TGTGCCAGCAGCAGAGGGGCTCTCGAGCCCCAGCATTTT.